The clone carrying this TCR beta chain was detected a few times. Its antigen is undetermined. The sample belongs to a study of cytomegalovirus exposure and HLA in healthy donors. Study-level points and caveats: In an earlier analysis, in approximately 570 donors, most V segments appeared productive either ~87% or ~30% of the time. Clonal expansion was found to be greater in HLA-associated TCR beta chains than in equally common others in a later analysis. Compared with the approximately 680-donor mean, an Asian-associated ancestry cluster reportedly had fewer N-insertions, according to a later analysis.

The PCR was carried out with 60 Vbeta primers and 13 Jbeta primers. As processed by the authors: In a later analysis, of about 80 million unique beta chains, about 10 million appeared in at least two donors. Here immunoSEQ multiplex PCR was the method, and the copy in TCRdb shows in-frame clones only, minus some. The V and J calls and clone size come from that table; D and trimming were worked out from the DNA. In the table there are about 98,000 clones, 80% to 85% of which are singletons. V lost 5 bases and J 5 bases, leaving 13 bases between the germline ends. The CDR3 covers 13 residues. Germline CDR1 is SGHRS and CDR2 is YFSETQ.

The source is a man in his forties or fifties in good health and CMV-seronegative. The source material was PBMCs. The chain employs TRBV5-1 and TRBJ2-5; maybe TRBD1 (5 bases). CDR3 sequence: CASRAGWTETQYF. The CDR3 region has the DNA TGCGCCAGCAGGGCAGGGTGGACGGAGACCCAGTACTTC.